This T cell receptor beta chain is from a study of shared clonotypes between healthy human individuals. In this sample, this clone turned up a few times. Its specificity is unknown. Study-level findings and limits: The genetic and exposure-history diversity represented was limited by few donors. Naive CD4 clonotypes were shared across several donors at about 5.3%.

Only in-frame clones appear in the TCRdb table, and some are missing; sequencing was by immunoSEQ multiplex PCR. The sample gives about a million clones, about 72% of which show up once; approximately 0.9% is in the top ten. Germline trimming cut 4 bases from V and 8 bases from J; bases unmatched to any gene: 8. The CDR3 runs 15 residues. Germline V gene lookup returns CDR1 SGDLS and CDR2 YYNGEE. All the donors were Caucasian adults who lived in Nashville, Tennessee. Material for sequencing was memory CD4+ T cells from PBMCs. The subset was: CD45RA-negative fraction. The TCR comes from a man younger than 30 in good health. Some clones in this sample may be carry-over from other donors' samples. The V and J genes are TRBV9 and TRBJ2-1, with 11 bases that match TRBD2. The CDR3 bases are TGTGCCAGCAGCCGAACTAGCGGGAGTGTGTATGAGCAGTTCTTC. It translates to CASSRTSGSVYEQFF.